What follows are 29 T cell receptor beta chains derived from one specimen sequenced in a study of shared clonotypes between healthy human individuals. The method was immunoSEQ multiplex PCR; TCRdb's version includes in-frame clones alone and lacks a portion of them. The sample records around 2,000,000 clones, 85% to 95% being singletons. The specimen sequenced was naive CD4+ T cells sorted from blood. Subset here: CD45RA+ positively selected. These receptors came from a man aged 18 to 29 in good health.

The gene calls are TRBV28 and TRBJ1-4; 9 bases align to TRBD1. Per the germline V gene, CDR1 is MDHEN and CDR2 is SYDVKM. Trimming at V came to 4 bases and at J to 2 bases, leaving 11 bases not matched to a gene. CDR3 length: 18 amino acids. The DNA of the CDR3 is TGTGCCAGCAGTTCCACCGGGACAGGGTTATTTACTAATGAAAAACTGTTTTTT. This translates into CASSSTGTGLFTNEKLFF.

The rearrangement uses TRBV2 and TRBJ1-2; 12 nucleotides align to TRBD1. Trimming took 6 bases from V and 7 from J; bases not matched to a gene: 3. CDR1 is SNHLY and CDR2 is FYNNEI in the germline V gene. This CDR3 contains 13 residues. The CDR3 loop is CASRSGQGAGYTF. CDR3 sequence (DNA): TGTGCCAGCAGGTCGGGACAGGGGGCTGGCTACACCTTC.

The chain combines TRBV6-5 with TRBJ1-4, with D hard to call. Trimming pared 6 bases from V and 8 bases from J, leaving 13 bases between. The germline CDR1 and CDR2 sequences are MNHEY and SVGAGI. The CDR3 runs to 13 residues. The CDR3 protein is CASSRGIEEKLFF. CDR3 sequence (DNA): TGTGCCAGCAGCCGGGGAATCGAAGAAAAACTGTTTTTT.

This rearrangement joins TRBV28 to TRBJ1-1; D call uncertain. The V gene lost 6 bases and the J gene lost 8 bases, with 10 bases spanning the gap. The germline V gene has CDR1 MDHEN and CDR2 SYDVKM. The CDR3 contains 11 residues. The CDR3 sequence is CASRTEREAFF. The CDR3 DNA reads TGTGCCAGCAGAACAGAGAGAGAAGCTTTCTTT.

This rearrangement joins TRBV28 to TRBJ1-2; D remains unclear. The germline V gene has CDR1 MDHEN and CDR2 SYDVKM. Trimming took off 1 base at V and 6 bases at J, with 27 bases between the two ends. CDR3 length equals 19 residues. CDR3 amino acids: CASSLLAIGESRNPDGYTF. The CDR3 coding sequence is TGTGCCAGCAGTTTATTGGCCATCGGTGAATCCCGGAACCCCGATGGCTACACCTTC.

The chain uses TRBV5-6 and TRBJ1-1, with D possibly matching TRBD1 (6 bases). Trimming pared 2 bases from V and 5 bases from J, leaving 13 bases between. In germline, CDR1 is SGHDT, CDR2 YYEEEE. This CDR3 comprises 14 residues. The DNA of the CDR3 is TGTGCCAGCAGCTTAATGGGGGCTTGGACTGAAGCTTTCTTT. It specifies CASSLMGAWTEAFF.

The rearrangement links TRBV7-2 to TRBJ2-5; weak D call: TRBD2 (6 bases). This CDR3 region has 13 residues. Trimming cost V 2 bases and J 3 bases, with 7 bases left between them. Germline CDR1 and CDR2: SGHTA and FQGNSA. The CDR3 loop is CASSLTGEETQYF. The CDR3 bases are TGTGCCAGCAGCTTAACGGGGGAAGAGACCCAGTACTTC.

J is TRBJ2-1 and V is TRBV5-1; the D gene is possibly TRBD2 (5 bases). Trimming shortened V by 5 bases and J by 5 bases, and 5 bases separated the two germline ends. This CDR3 has 11 residues. Germline V CDR1 and CDR2: SGHRS, YFSETQ. In nucleotides, the CDR3 is TGCGCCAGCAGGCGGGACAATGAGCAGTTCTTC. The encoded protein is CASRRDNEQFF.

The chain links TRBV5-1 to TRBJ1-3; TRBD1 matches 7 bases. The CDR3 has 13 amino acids. V was clipped by 5 bases and J by 4 bases; unmatched bases: 3. The germline CDR1 and CDR2 sequences are SGHRS and YFSETQ. This CDR3 is CASSTGEGNTIYF. CDR3 in DNA: TGCGCCAGCAGTACAGGGGAAGGAAACACCATATATTTT.

The chain joins TRBV19 to TRBJ1-1, with D hard to call. Germline CDR1 and CDR2: LNHDA and SQIVND (reference sequence). Trimming pared 3 bases from V and 1 base from J, leaving 9 bases between. CDR3 size: 14 residues. For the CDR3, the DNA is TGTGCCAGTAGTATCTTGGTTGGGAACACTGAAGCTTTCTTT. As protein: CASSILVGNTEAFF.

Of note for this clone: Other DNA sequences in the same sample also yield this CDR3. J is TRBJ1-2 and V is TRBV6-5; 7 bases align to TRBD1. In germline, CDR1 is MNHEY, CDR2 SVGAGI. The CDR3 loop spans 12 amino acids. With 5 bases clipped from V and 7 bases from J, the junction kept 4 bases outside the gene matches. DNA for the CDR3: TGTGCCAGCAGTCGGACAGGAGGTGGCTACACCTTC. Its translation: CASSRTGGGYTF.

The chain recombines TRBV7-2 with TRBJ1-5, with 9 bases lining up with TRBD1. Trimming took 2 bases from V and 2 from J; bases not matched to a gene: 10. This CDR3 comprises 18 residues. Germline assignment: CDR1 SGHTA and CDR2 FQGNSA. The DNA of the CDR3 is TGTGCCAGCAGCTTATGGTCCGGACAGGGGTTTGGCAATCAGCCCCAGCATTTT. It specifies CASSLWSGQGFGNQPQHF.

V gene TRBV7-8 combines with J gene TRBJ1-6, with TRBD1 matching 9 bases. Trimming at V came to 5 bases and at J to 10 bases, leaving 6 bases not matched to a gene. The CDR3 is 14 residues long. The germline gives CDR1 SGHVS, CDR2 FQNEAQ. This CDR3 reads CASSPQGAGSPLHF. CDR3 coding DNA: TGTGCCAGCAGCCCACAGGGGGCCGGGTCACCCCTCCACTTT.

This chain uses TRBV6-1 with TRBJ2-1; D may match TRBD1 or TRBD2 (5 bases each). V gave up 4 bases and J gave up 5 bases, with 21 bases separating them. CDR1 is MNHNS and CDR2 is SASEGT in the germline V gene. This CDR3 has 17 residues. Here the CDR3 reads CASSVRDGALGNNEQFF. The CDR3 coding sequence is TGTGCCAGCAGTGTCCGGGACGGAGCCCTCGGGAACAATGAGCAGTTCTTC.

V usage is TRBV10-1 and J usage is TRBJ2-7, with D possibly matching TRBD1 (6 bases). This CDR3 region has 13 residues. The germline V gene encodes CDR1 WNHNN and CDR2 SYGVQD (reference sequence). V lost 6 bases and J lost 8, with 17 bases in between. The CDR3 sequence is CASSTTDSIKQYF. Here the CDR3 DNA reads TGCGCCAGCAGCACTACGGACAGCATCAAGCAGTACTTC.

The chain links TRBV5-1 to TRBJ1-6; D remains unclear. The CDR3 contains 17 residues. V was trimmed by 0 bases and J by 3 bases, leaving 13 bases between them. The germline gives CDR1 SGHRS, CDR2 YFSETQ. CDR3 amino acids: CASSLGPSERYNSPLHF. The CDR3 region has the DNA TGCGCCAGCAGCTTGGGCCCCTCCGAGCGCTATAATTCACCCCTCCACTTT.

This chain uses TRBV6-5 with TRBJ2-3; D is perhaps TRBD1 (6 bases). V gave up 3 bases and J gave up 0 bases, with 10 bases separating them. CDR1 and CDR2 (germline): MNHEY, SVGAGI. This CDR3 spans 15 amino acids. CDR3 region: CASSYSRGSTDTQYF. CDR3 DNA sequence: TGTGCCAGCAGTTATAGTAGGGGGAGCACAGATACGCAGTATTTT.

The chain recombines TRBV9 with TRBJ2-2, with 7 bases lining up with TRBD2. Losses at the gene ends were 6 bases for V and 5 bases for J; bases not matched to a gene: 13. Per germline, CDR1 SGDLS and CDR2 YYNGEE. The length of the CDR3 is 16 residues. CDR3: CASTMNIRGETGELFF. The DNA for the CDR3 is TGTGCCAGCACCATGAATATTCGGGGGGAAACCGGGGAGCTGTTTTTT.

V is TRBV5-1 and J is TRBJ2-7; no clear D. Germline CDR1 and CDR2: SGHRS and YFSETQ. This CDR3 is 18 amino acids long. The V end was cut by 4 bases, the J end by 1 base, with 24 bases between. CDR3 in DNA: TGCGCCAGCAGCCCGAGGCCAGCAACCCAACCTCTTTCCTACGAGCAGTACTTC. This sequence encodes CASSPRPATQPLSYEQYF. The full variable domain, with the rest looked up from reference TRBV5-1 and TRBJ2-7, is KAGVTQTPRYLIKTRGQQVTLSCSPISGHRSVSWYQQTPGQGLQFLFEYFSETQRNKGNFPGRFSGRQFSNSRSEMNVSTLELGDSALYLCASSPRPATQPLSYEQYFGPGTRLTVT.

J is TRBJ1-2 and V is TRBV28; the D gene is possibly TRBD1 (5 bases). CDR1 and CDR2 from the germline V gene are MDHEN and SYDVKM. The CDR3 has 14 amino acids. Trimming removed 3 bases at V and 4 bases at J, with 12 bases between. The CDR3 reads CASSFGQGAYGYTF. CDR3 nucleotide sequence: TGTGCCAGCAGTTTCGGTCAGGGCGCCTATGGCTACACCTTC.

This chain connects TRBV6-1 to TRBJ2-7; D may be TRBD1 or TRBD2 (5 bases each). CDR1 is MNHNS and CDR2 is SASEGT in the germline V gene. Trimming stripped 6 bases from V and 0 bases from J, with 15 bases between. CDR3 length: 15 amino acids. CDR3 DNA sequence: TGTGCCAGCAGGGCGTTAAGGGGAGACTCCTACGAGCAGTACTTC. Encoded protein: CASRALRGDSYEQYF.

V is TRBV19 and J is TRBJ1-2; D not resolved. V was pared by 7 bases and J by 0 bases, with 12 bases between. This CDR3 comprises 14 residues. Per germline, CDR1 LNHDA and CDR2 SQIVND (reference sequence). CDR3 coding DNA: TGTGCCAGTAATCGGCGGGATCCTAACTATGGCTACACCTTC. Protein product: CASNRRDPNYGYTF.

The chain joins TRBV4-3 to TRBJ2-7; D possibly corresponds to TRBD2 (6 bases). V was shortened by 6 bases and J by 7 bases, with 19 bases between the two germline ends. The germline CDR1 and CDR2 sequences are LGHNA and YSLEER. This CDR3 is built from 14 residues. The DNA of the CDR3 is TGCGCCAGCAGTCAGGTACTAGCCCTCGGGGAGCAGTACTTC. Amino acid sequence: CASSQVLALGEQYF.

V gene TRBV6-1 combines with J gene TRBJ2-5, with 10 bases fitting TRBD1. The germline V gene has CDR1 MNHNS and CDR2 SASEGT. This CDR3 comprises 17 residues. V shed 2 bases, J shed 6 bases, and the junction held 12 bases outside the gene matches. The chain's CDR3 is CASSEWGQGITSKTQYF. The CDR3 DNA follows: TGTGCCAGCAGTGAATGGGGACAGGGGATAACGTCAAAGACCCAGTACTTC.

The chain combines TRBV5-4 with TRBJ2-1; TRBD2 is a possible D gene (5 bases). The CDR3 has 12 amino acids. Trimming took 1 base from V and 7 from J, leaving 6 bases between them. Germline lookup yields CDR1 SGHNT and CDR2 YYREEE (reference sequence). CDR3 nucleotide sequence: TGTGCCAGCAGCTTGTCGGGGAATGAGCAGTTCTTC. It specifies CASSLSGNEQFF.

The chain carries TRBV21-1 and TRBJ1-4; the D call of TRBD1 is as the table states it, not checked on the DNA. TRBV21-1 is recorded as a pseudogene. CDR3 length: 14 residues. CDR3 nucleotides: TGTGCCACCCCCAGGGGTGCCGAGAGGCGGAAACTGTTTTTT. It translates to CATPRGAERRKLFF.

This chain's CDR3 is CASRTHEGPGSSYNEQFF. CDR3 sequence (DNA): TGTGCCAGCAGGACCCACGAGGGCCCGGGGAGCTCCTACAATGAGCAGTTCTTC. The V and J genes are TRBV7-9 and TRBJ2-1; D is perhaps TRBD2 (5 bases). Trimming pared 6 bases from V and 0 bases from J, leaving 21 bases between. Germline V gene sequence: CDR1 SEHNR, CDR2 FQNEAQ (reference sequence). The CDR3 is made up of 18 amino acids.

This chain joins TRBV2 and TRBJ2-7; D gene uncertain. The CDR3 is made up of 12 amino acids. Looked up from germline, CDR1 is SNHLY and CDR2 is FYNNEI. V shed 6 bases and J shed 4 bases, with 10 bases lying between them. In DNA form, the CDR3 reads TGTGCCAGCAGCTTTACCAGTTACGAGCAGTACTTC. It encodes CASSFTSYEQYF.

The chain combines TRBV9 with TRBJ2-2; D perhaps matches TRBD2 (5 bases). Germline-derived CDR1 and CDR2 are SGDLS and YYNGEE. The CDR3 extends over 17 amino acids. Trimming shortened V by 0 bases and J by 5 bases, and 17 bases separated the two germline ends. Written as DNA, the CDR3 is TGTGCCAGCAGCGTAGATGCGGGCGGTCTGCGGACCGGGGAGCTGTTTTTT. It encodes CASSVDAGGLRTGELFF. The variable domain in full, completed from reference TRBV9 and TRBJ2-2, reads DSGVTQTPKHLITATGQRVTLRCSPRSGDLSVYWYQQSLDQGLQFLIQYYNGEERAKGNILERFSAQQFPDLHSELNLSSLELGDSALYFCASSVDAGGLRTGELFFGEGSRLTVL.